The 18 T cell receptor beta chains in this list originate from one sample, sequenced in a study of blood T cell repertoires in COVID-19. TCRdb keeps only in-frame clones here, not all; method: immunoSEQ multiplex PCR. The top ten clones hold over 1.2% of a sample with about 70,000 clones, about 92% of them seen once. The sequenced material came from peripheral blood. Source of these receptors: a man aged 45-65 years with acute or convalescent COVID-19.

The genes are TRBV9 and TRBJ2-3; 10 nucleotides match TRBD2. J was trimmed by 2 bases and V by 4 bases; bases with no gene match: 1. This CDR3 contains 14 residues. Germline V CDR1 and CDR2: SGDLS, YYNGEE. The CDR3 sequence: CASSTSGVTDTQYF. DNA for the CDR3: TGTGCCAGCAGCACTAGCGGGGTCACAGATACGCAGTATTTT.

This chain joins TRBV5-4 and TRBJ2-1, with TRBD2 identical over 8 bases. Germline CDR1 is SGHNT and CDR2 is YYREEE (reference sequence). Losses at the gene ends were 6 bases for V and 4 bases for J; bases not matched to a gene: 12. This CDR3 region has 16 residues. The CDR3, as DNA: TGTGCCAGCACCCGAGCGGGGGTCGCAAGGTACAATGAGCAGTTCTTC. This encodes CASTRAGVARYNEQFF.

V is TRBV6-5 and J is TRBJ2-7, with 10 bases fitting TRBD1. Trimming at V came to 6 bases and at J to 2 bases, leaving 1 base not matched to a gene. Germline assignment: CDR1 MNHEY and CDR2 SVGAGI. CDR3 length: 13 amino acids. The CDR3 loop reads CASRTGGTYEQYV. For the CDR3, the DNA is TGTGCCAGCAGGACAGGGGGCACCTACGAGCAGTACGTC.

The V gene is TRBV7-2, the J gene TRBJ2-3; 7 bases fit TRBD1. The CDR3 length is 15 residues. Germline V gene lookup returns CDR1 SGHTA and CDR2 FQGNSA. Trimming cost V 3 bases and J 3 bases; bases outside gene matches: 6. This CDR3 is CASSFQTGLTDTQYF. CDR3 bases: TGTGCCAGCAGCTTCCAGACAGGGTTGACAGATACGCAGTATTTT.

This rearrangement joins TRBV11-2 to TRBJ1-2; TRBD1 aligns across 7 bases. CDR1 SGHAT and CDR2 FQNNGV come from the germline V gene. Trimming at V came to 7 bases and at J to 5 bases, leaving 10 bases not matched to a gene. This CDR3 contains 14 residues. In DNA form, the CDR3 reads TGTGCCAGCACCCTAGGGGGGACAGCGTATGGCTACACCTTC. Encoded protein: CASTLGGTAYGYTF.

The rearrangement links TRBV7-2 to TRBJ2-3; the match to TRBD2 covers 10 bases. CDR3 length equals 19 residues. V shed 0 bases, J shed 3 bases, and the junction held 12 bases outside the gene matches. Per the germline V gene, CDR1 is SGHTA and CDR2 is FQGNSA. The CDR3, as DNA: TGTGCCAGCAGCTTAGCGGGACCGGGACTAGCGAGTGTAACAGATACGCAGTATTTT. This encodes CASSLAGPGLASVTDTQYF.

The rearrangement uses TRBV7-2 and TRBJ1-5; D not certain. The CDR3 contains 14 residues. Trimming removed 5 bases from V and 7 bases from J, with 15 bases in between. Germline CDR1 SGHTA, CDR2 FQGNSA. The CDR3 DNA reads TGTGCCAGCAGCGTGGGAGGAACCTGGCAGCCCCAGCATTTT. Translation: CASSVGGTWQPQHF. The full variable domain, in which reference TRBV7-2 and TRBJ1-5 provide the parts outside the CDR3, is GAGVSQSPSNKVTEKGKDVELRCDPISGHTALYWYRQSLGQGLEFLIYFQGNSAPDKSGLPSDRFSAERTGGSVSTLTIQRTQQEDSAVYLCASSVGGTWQPQHFGDGTRLSIL.

The chain has TRBV27 and TRBJ2-7; D remains unclear. There are 13 residues in the CDR3. Trimming cost V 2 bases and J 0 bases, with 5 bases left between them. In germline, CDR1 is MNHEY, CDR2 SMNVEV (reference sequence). CDR3 bases: TGTGCCAGCAGTTTAGGCCCCTCCTACGAGCAGTACTTC. This translates into CASSLGPSYEQYF.

This chain links TRBV2 with TRBJ1-1, with 7 positions matching TRBD1. Germline lookup yields CDR1 SNHLY and CDR2 FYNNEI. V was pared by 3 bases and J by 3 bases, with 4 bases of the junction left unmatched. The CDR3 contains 14 residues. CDR3 protein: CASSEGDSDTEAFF. The CDR3 coding sequence is TGTGCCAGCAGTGAGGGGGACAGCGACACTGAAGCTTTCTTT.

The J gene is TRBJ1-2, the V gene TRBV7-8; D possibly corresponds to TRBD1 (5 bases). Germline-derived CDR1 and CDR2 are SGHVS and FQNEAQ. CDR3 size: 12 residues. V shed 3 bases and J shed 6 bases, with 8 bases lying between them. DNA of the CDR3: TGTGCCAGCAGCTTTGGGGCAAATGGCTACACCTTC. This codes for CASSFGANGYTF.

The rearrangement joins TRBV28 to TRBJ1-3; D not certain. Germline loops: CDR1 MDHEN, CDR2 SYDVKM. This CDR3 contains 11 residues. V gave up 6 bases and J gave up 9 bases, with 9 bases separating them. The CDR3 DNA sequence: TGTGCCAGCAGCACCGCCGGCACCATATATTTT. It yields the protein CASSTAGTIYF.

The rearrangement links TRBV7-9 to TRBJ2-1, with 7 bases matching TRBD2. The CDR3 loop spans 15 amino acids. Looked up from germline, CDR1 is SEHNR and CDR2 is FQNEAQ (reference sequence). Trimming at V came to 2 bases and at J to 1 base, leaving 2 bases not matched to a gene. DNA of the CDR3: TGTGCCAGCAGCTTAACGGGAGGATCCTACAATGAGCAGTTCTTC. This gives the protein CASSLTGGSYNEQFF.

The chain employs TRBV7-9 and TRBJ1-1; no firm D call. The CDR3 consists of 12 residues. Germline lookup yields CDR1 SEHNR and CDR2 FQNEAQ (reference sequence). Trimming cost V 5 bases and J 5 bases, with 9 bases left between them. The CDR3, as DNA: TGTGCCAGCAGCCCCCCAATGACTGAAGCTTTCTTT. Its protein is CASSPPMTEAFF.

The chain joins TRBV7-2 to TRBJ1-4; D perhaps matches TRBD1 (5 bases). The CDR3 covers 13 residues. The V gene's germline CDR1 is SGHTA and CDR2 FQGNSA. Trimming cost V 8 bases and J 8 bases, with 15 bases left between them. DNA for the CDR3: TGTGCCAGCTCTGGGGGAGGAGGGGAAAAACTGTTTTTT. Protein: CASSGGGGEKLFF.

The J gene is TRBJ2-1, the V gene TRBV6-2 or TRBV6-3, with TRBD2 matching 8 bases. The V and J ends lost 2 bases and 8 bases, in that order; junction bases with no gene match: 5. Germline V gives CDR1 MNHEY, CDR2 SVGEGT. CDR3 length: 14 amino acids. The CDR3 protein is CASSYGLAPYEQFF. The DNA for the CDR3 is TGTGCCAGCAGTTACGGACTAGCCCCCTATGAGCAGTTCTTC.

This clone came up once. The chain carries TRBV27 and TRBJ2-7, with 9 bases that match TRBD1. The germline V gene encodes CDR1 MNHEY and CDR2 SMNVEV (reference sequence). CDR3 length: 15 amino acids. Unmatched junction bases numbered 10, after V lost 4 bases and J lost 6 bases. This CDR3 reads CASSSRGQGSPEQYF. The CDR3 coding sequence is TGTGCCAGCAGTTCTCGAGGACAGGGGTCACCCGAGCAGTACTTC.

The genes are TRBV5-6 and TRBJ1-3; D call uncertain. The CDR3 runs 12 residues. Germline loops: CDR1 SGHDT, CDR2 YYEEEE. Between the trimmed V and J ends, which lost 2 bases and 3 bases, there was a span of 3 bases. CDR3 sequence reads: CASSFSGNTIYF. CDR3 nucleotide sequence: TGTGCCAGCAGCTTCAGTGGAAACACCATATATTTT.

The chain combines TRBV7-2 with TRBJ2-5; the D gene is possibly TRBD2 (5 bases). Per the germline V gene, CDR1 is SGHTA and CDR2 is FQGNSA. Trimming cost V 3 bases and J 1 base, with 24 bases left between them. This CDR3 spans 19 amino acids. CDR3 loop: CASSLNRAALRSLQETQYF. The CDR3 DNA follows: TGTGCCAGCAGCTTGAACAGAGCGGCCCTAAGATCGCTCCAAGAGACCCAGTACTTC.